Presented here are 21 T cell receptor beta chains from one specimen sequenced in a study of human T cells and chemical hapten exposure. Sequencing started from total RNA isolated from unfractionated whole blood. Attachment of unique molecular identifiers to individual cDNA molecules was performed in the library. One entry per CDR3 protein, called by TCRdb with MiXCR from the reads. The sample lists around 120,000 distinct CDR3 sequences, roughly 8.5% occurring once. Sequencing was done on a sample of whole blood. The receptors originated from a human donor in good health. Some clones in this sample may be carry-over from other donors' samples.

The rearrangement joins TRBV7-2 to TRBJ2-5; 7 nucleotides agree with TRBD2. Germline assignment: CDR1 SGHTA and CDR2 FQGNSA. This CDR3 spans 15 amino acids. V dropped 1 base and J dropped 5; count of bases not matched to a gene: 7. The CDR3 here is CASSLVGQGGETQYF. As DNA, the CDR3 is TGTGCCAGCAGCTTAGTAGGGCAGGGAGGGGAGACCCAGTACTTC. Using reference TRBV7-2 and TRBJ2-5 for the parts outside the CDR3, the full variable domain is GAGVSQSPSNKVTEKGKDVELRCDPISGHTALYWYRQSLGQGLEFLIYFQGNSAPDKSGLPSDRFSAERTGGSVSTLTIQRTQQEDSAVYLCASSLVGQGGETQYFGPGTRLLVL.

The chain has TRBV10-2 and TRBJ2-2; D not certain. The CDR3 loop spans 12 amino acids. Trimming stripped 7 bases from V and 5 bases from J, with 8 bases between. CDR1 and CDR2 (germline): WSHSY, SAAADI. DNA of the CDR3: TGCGCCAGCACGGATGAAACCGGGGAGCTGTTTTTT. It specifies CASTDETGELFF.

There are a few counts of this clonotype. J is TRBJ1-1 and V is TRBV29-1; no clear D. The ends were cut back, 4 bases at V and 7 bases at J, with 10 bases in the middle. The V gene's germline CDR1 is SQVTM and CDR2 ANQGSEA. The CDR3 extends over 11 amino acids. This chain's CDR3 is CSVVAVDEAFF. The DNA for the CDR3 is TGCAGCGTTGTAGCCGTCGATGAAGCTTTCTTT. The full variable domain, with the rest looked up from reference TRBV29-1 and TRBJ1-1, is SAVISQKPSRDICQRGTSLTIQCQVDSQVTMMFWYRQQPGQSLTLIATANQGSEATYESGFVIDKFPISRPNLTFSTLTVSNMSPEDSSIYLCSVVAVDEAFFGQGTRLTVV.

This clonotype was counted a few times. This chain links TRBV6-1 with TRBJ1-1, with D unresolved. Trimming removed 10 bases from V and 6 bases from J, with 12 bases in between. The CDR3 sequence is 11 residues long. Germline CDR1 MNHNS, CDR2 SASEGT. This CDR3 is CAIERFPEAFF. In DNA, the CDR3 is TGTGCCATCGAGCGGTTCCCTGAAGCTTTCTTT.

This clonotype has ten or more counts. V is TRBV6-5 and J is TRBJ1-2, with TRBD1 as a possible D gene (6 bases). The germline V gene has CDR1 MNHEY and CDR2 SVGAGI. There are 11 residues in the CDR3. The V gene lost 7 bases and the J gene lost 5 bases, with 8 bases spanning the gap. The CDR3 loop is CASKGEYGYTF. In DNA, the CDR3 is TGTGCCAGCAAGGGGGAGTATGGCTACACCTTC.

V usage is TRBV24-1 and J usage is TRBJ2-1; the match to TRBD2 covers 14 bases. This CDR3 is 17 amino acids long. V lost 2 bases to trimming and J lost 6 bases; unmatched junction nucleotides: 5. CDR1 and CDR2 from the germline V gene are KGHDR and SFDVKD. The CDR3: CATSDSGLAGESNEQFF. The DNA for the CDR3 is TGTGCCACCAGTGATTCGGGACTAGCGGGGGAGAGCAATGAGCAGTTCTTC.

The CDR3, as DNA: TGCGCCAGCAGCCAAGATCTGAGCAGAGGCTACAGTGAAGCTTTCTTT. It is translated as CASSQDLSRGYSEAFF. The chain recombines TRBV4-3 with TRBJ1-1, with D unresolved. This CDR3 has 16 amino acids. V was cut by 0 bases and J by 7 bases, with 18 bases left in between. In germline, CDR1 is LGHNA, CDR2 YSLEER.

This clonotype appeared many times. The chain recombines TRBV6-2 or TRBV6-3 with TRBJ1-1; a possible D gene is TRBD1 (6 bases). This CDR3 is 14 amino acids long. Per germline, CDR1 MNHEY and CDR2 SVGEGT. Trimming took 6 bases from V and 0 from J, leaving 11 bases between them. The CDR3 spells CASREDRLNTEAFF. DNA of the CDR3: TGTGCCAGCAGAGAGGACAGACTGAACACTGAAGCTTTCTTT.

A remark on this clonotype: With a much larger clone just one base away, this may be a read error. The chain combines TRBV6-1 with TRBJ1-1; D is unclear. Trimming removed 10 bases from V and 9 bases from J, with 21 bases in between. CDR1 is MNHNS and CDR2 is SASEGT in the germline V gene. CDR3 size: 13 residues. Here the CDR3 reads CAIRTTSDAQAFF. CDR3 coding DNA: TGTGCCATCCGTACCACTTCCGACGCTCAAGCTTTCTTT.

This clonotype was detected a few times. The chain carries TRBV7-9 and TRBJ1-6; D is undetermined. The CDR3 has 15 residues. Trimming pared 2 bases from V and 10 bases from J, leaving 15 bases between. Germline V gives CDR1 SEHNR, CDR2 FQNEAQ (reference sequence). CDR3 amino acids: CASSLRSGRESPLHF. The CDR3 DNA reads TGTGCCAGCAGCTTAAGGTCTGGGCGTGAATCACCCCTCCACTTT.

This clonotype has only a few counts. The rearrangement uses TRBV10-3 and TRBJ1-4; TRBD1 matches at 7 bases. The CDR3 spans 14 residues. V was pared by 0 bases and J by 8 bases, with 3 bases of the junction left unmatched. From germline, CDR1 is ENHRY and CDR2 SYGVKD. The CDR3 spells CAISESGDREKLFF. The CDR3 nucleotides are TGTGCCATCAGTGAGTCCGGGGACAGAGAAAAACTGTTTTTT.

This clonotype was detected a few times. For the CDR3, the DNA is TGTGCCTGGAGCCGTGGGCAGGGCCAAGAGACCCAGTACTTC. Amino acids: CAWSRGQGQETQYF. V and J are TRBV30 and TRBJ2-5; perhaps TRBD1 as D (5 bases). Per germline, CDR1 GTSNPN and CDR2 SVGIG (reference sequence). The V end lost 3 bases, the J end lost 1 base, and 12 bases lay between the germline ends. CDR3 length: 14 residues. Full variable domain (rest looked up from reference TRBV30 and TRBJ2-5): SQTIHQWPATLVQPVGSPLSLECTVEGTSNPNLYWYRQAAGRGLQLLFYSVGIGQISSEVPQNLSASRPQDRQFILSSKKLLLSDSGFYLCAWSRGQGQETQYFGPGTRLLVL.

The sample holds many counts of this clonotype. V and J are TRBV5-6 and TRBJ1-4, with D tentatively TRBD1 (6 bases). Germline values: CDR1 SGHDT, CDR2 YYEEEE. Trimming removed 4 bases at V and 8 bases at J, with 18 bases between. This CDR3 region has 15 residues. The CDR3 region has the DNA TGTGCCAGCAGCCCAGGACAGAGGGCAGCGGAAAAACTGTTTTTT. This encodes CASSPGQRAAEKLFF.

This chain links TRBV27 with TRBJ2-4, with 7 bases fitting TRBD1. Germline V gene data show CDR1 as MNHEY and CDR2 as SMNVEV (reference sequence). CDR3 length: 14 amino acids. V lost 8 bases to trimming and J lost 8 bases; unmatched junction nucleotides: 12. CDR3 sequence (DNA): TGTGCCAGCGGACATACAGGGGAGCGATACATTCAGTACTTC. Its protein is CASGHTGERYIQYF.

This clonotype was seen ten or more times. V is TRBV27 and J is TRBJ2-3, with D possibly being TRBD2 (5 bases). Germline V CDR1 and CDR2: MNHEY, SMNVEV (reference sequence). This CDR3 spans 13 amino acids. Trimming left V 3 bases short and J 1 base short, with 5 bases between. The CDR3 sequence is CASSLRGTDTQYF. Written as DNA, the CDR3 is TGTGCCAGCAGTTTGAGGGGCACAGATACGCAGTATTTT.

This clonotype was found a few times. V usage is TRBV5-6 and J usage is TRBJ2-1; the match to TRBD2 covers 13 bases. CDR3 length: 15 amino acids. From germline, CDR1 is SGHDT and CDR2 YYEEEE. Losses at the gene ends were 4 bases for V and 5 bases for J; bases not matched to a gene: 3. CDR3 loop: CASSPLAGGNNEQFF. The CDR3 coding sequence is TGTGCCAGCAGCCCACTAGCGGGAGGGAACAATGAGCAGTTCTTC.

This clonotype was counted only a few times. This sequence joins TRBV28 and TRBJ1-5; TRBD1 might be the D (6 bases). This CDR3 is built from 15 residues. The V gene's germline CDR1 is MDHEN and CDR2 SYDVKM. Trimming took off 6 bases at V and 6 bases at J, with 18 bases between the two ends. CDR3 in DNA: TGTGCCAGCAGCACGGGACAAAAACTGGGTCAGCCCCAGCATTTT. Its protein is CASSTGQKLGQPQHF. Drawing the rest from reference TRBV28 and TRBJ1-5, the complete variable domain is DVKVTQSSRYLVKRTGEKVFLECVQDMDHENMFWYRQDPGLGLRLIYFSYDVKMKEKGDIPEGYSVSREKKERFSLILESASTNQTSMYLCASSTGQKLGQPQHFGDGTRLSIL.

This clonotype has a handful of counts. The chain links TRBV6-5 to TRBJ1-1; D possibly corresponds to TRBD1 (5 bases). Germline CDR1 reads MNHEY; CDR2 reads SVGAGI. V lost 2 bases and J 5 bases, leaving 9 bases between the germline ends. The length of the CDR3 is 13 residues. The CDR3, as DNA: TGTGCCAGCAGTTACCTCCAGGGTACTGAAGCTTTCTTT. Translation: CASSYLQGTEAFF.

This clonotype was counted a few times. The J gene is TRBJ2-5, the V gene TRBV14, with D unclear. The germline V gene has CDR1 SGHDN and CDR2 FVKESK. Between the trimmed V and J ends, which lost 0 bases and 5 bases, there was a span of 25 bases. This CDR3 comprises 19 residues. In nucleotides, the CDR3 is TGTGCCAGCAGCCAAGAGGAGACATCTCGGGCCAAAGGGTGGGAGACCCAGTACTTC. Translating gives CASSQEETSRAKGWETQYF.

For the CDR3, the DNA is TGTGCCAGCAGCTCTAGCGGGAGAGGAGGGGCCAACGTCCTGACTTTC. It codes for CASSSSGRGGANVLTF. The J gene is TRBJ2-6, the V gene TRBV7-9, with 10 nucleotides matching TRBD2. The germline V gene has CDR1 SEHNR and CDR2 FQNEAQ (reference sequence). CDR3 size: 16 residues. With 4 bases clipped from V and 4 bases from J, the junction kept 4 bases outside the gene matches.

This clonotype is a singleton in its sample. The chain links TRBV28 to TRBJ2-1; the D gene is possibly TRBD2 (6 bases). Germline V gene sequence: CDR1 MDHEN, CDR2 SYDVKM. The CDR3 runs 13 residues. The V end was cut by 1 base, the J end by 7 bases, with 8 bases between. CDR3 coding DNA: TGTGCCAGCAGTTTATTACGGGGGAATGAGCAGTTCTTC. The encoded protein is CASSLLRGNEQFF.